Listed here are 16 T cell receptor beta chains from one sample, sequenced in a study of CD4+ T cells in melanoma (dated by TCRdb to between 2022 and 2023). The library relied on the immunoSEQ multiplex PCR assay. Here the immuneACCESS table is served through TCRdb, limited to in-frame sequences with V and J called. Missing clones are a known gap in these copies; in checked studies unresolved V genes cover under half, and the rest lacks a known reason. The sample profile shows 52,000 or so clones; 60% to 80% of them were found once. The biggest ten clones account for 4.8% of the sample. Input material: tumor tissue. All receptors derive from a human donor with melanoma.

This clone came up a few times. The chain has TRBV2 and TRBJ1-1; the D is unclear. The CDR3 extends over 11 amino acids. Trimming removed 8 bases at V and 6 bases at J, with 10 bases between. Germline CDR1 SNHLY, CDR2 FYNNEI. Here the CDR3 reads CASFEGSEAFF. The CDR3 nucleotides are TGTGCCAGCTTCGAGGGTTCTGAAGCTTTCTTT.

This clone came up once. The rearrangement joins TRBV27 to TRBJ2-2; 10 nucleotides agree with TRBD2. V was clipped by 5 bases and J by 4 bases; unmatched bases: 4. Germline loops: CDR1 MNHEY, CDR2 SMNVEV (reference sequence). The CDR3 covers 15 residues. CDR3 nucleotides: TGTGCCAGCAGTAGCGGGGGGGCTGGCACCGGGGAGCTGTTTTTT. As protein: CASSSGGAGTGELFF.

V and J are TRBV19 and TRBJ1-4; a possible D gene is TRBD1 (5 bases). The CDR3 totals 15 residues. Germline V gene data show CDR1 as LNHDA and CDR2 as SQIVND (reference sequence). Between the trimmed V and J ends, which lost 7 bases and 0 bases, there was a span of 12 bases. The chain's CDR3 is CASKIGGSTNEKLFF. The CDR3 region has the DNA TGTGCCAGTAAGATTGGGGGTTCAACTAATGAAAAACTGTTTTTT.

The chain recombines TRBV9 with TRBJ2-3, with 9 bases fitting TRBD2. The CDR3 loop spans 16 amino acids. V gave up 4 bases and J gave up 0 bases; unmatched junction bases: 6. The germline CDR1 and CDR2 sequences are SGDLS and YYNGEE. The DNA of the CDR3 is TGTGCCAGCAGCCCCAGGCTAGCGGGAAGCACAGATACGCAGTATTTT. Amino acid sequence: CASSPRLAGSTDTQYF.

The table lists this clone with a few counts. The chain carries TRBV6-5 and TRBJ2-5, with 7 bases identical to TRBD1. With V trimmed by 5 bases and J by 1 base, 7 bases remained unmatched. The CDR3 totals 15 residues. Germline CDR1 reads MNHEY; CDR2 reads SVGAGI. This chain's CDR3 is CASSPGQSFQETQYF. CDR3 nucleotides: TGTGCCAGCAGTCCGGGACAGAGTTTCCAAGAGACCCAGTACTTC.

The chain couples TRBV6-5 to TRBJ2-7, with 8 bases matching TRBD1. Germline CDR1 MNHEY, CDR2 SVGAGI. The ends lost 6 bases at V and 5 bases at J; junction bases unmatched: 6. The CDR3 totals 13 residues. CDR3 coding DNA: TGTGCCAGCAGCTCAGGGGGCATCGACGAGCAGTACTTC. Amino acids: CASSSGGIDEQYF.

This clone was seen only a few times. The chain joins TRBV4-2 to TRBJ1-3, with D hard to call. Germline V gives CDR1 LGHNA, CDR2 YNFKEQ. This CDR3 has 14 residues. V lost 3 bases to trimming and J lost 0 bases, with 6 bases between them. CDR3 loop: CASSQVSSGNTIYF. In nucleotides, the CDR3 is TGTGCCAGCAGCCAGGTTAGCTCTGGAAACACCATATATTTT.

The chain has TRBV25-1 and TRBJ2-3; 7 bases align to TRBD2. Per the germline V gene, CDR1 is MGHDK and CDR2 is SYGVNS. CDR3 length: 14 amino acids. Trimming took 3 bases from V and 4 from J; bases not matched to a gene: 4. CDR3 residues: CASSDGGVSDTQYF. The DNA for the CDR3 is TGTGCCAGCAGTGATGGGGGGGTATCAGATACGCAGTATTTT.

The CDR3 nucleotides read TGTGCCTGGAGTGAGGCTGGGGGCTACACCTTC. Amino acid sequence: CAWSEAGGYTF. The chain links TRBV30 to TRBJ1-2; D is unclear. The V end was cut by 1 base, the J end by 8 bases, with 8 bases between. The CDR3 extends over 11 amino acids. Per germline, CDR1 GTSNPN and CDR2 SVGIG (reference sequence).

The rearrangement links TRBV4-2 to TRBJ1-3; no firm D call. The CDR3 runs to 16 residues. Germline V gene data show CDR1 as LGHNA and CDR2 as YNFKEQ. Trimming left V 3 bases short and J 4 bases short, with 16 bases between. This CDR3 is CASSQNTRAAGNTIYF. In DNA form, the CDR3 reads TGTGCCAGCAGCCAGAACACGCGGGCGGCGGGAAACACCATATATTTT.

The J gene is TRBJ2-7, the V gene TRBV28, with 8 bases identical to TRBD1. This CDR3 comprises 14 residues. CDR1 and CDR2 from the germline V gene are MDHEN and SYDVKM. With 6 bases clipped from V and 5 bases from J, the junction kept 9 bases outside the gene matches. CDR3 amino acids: CASSLTGVSDEQYF. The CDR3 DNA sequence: TGTGCCAGCAGCTTGACAGGGGTTTCCGACGAGCAGTACTTC.

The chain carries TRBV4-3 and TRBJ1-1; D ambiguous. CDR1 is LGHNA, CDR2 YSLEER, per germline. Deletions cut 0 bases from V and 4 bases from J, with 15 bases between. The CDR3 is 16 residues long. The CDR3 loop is CASSQDNSPGGTEAFF. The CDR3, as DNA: TGCGCCAGCAGCCAAGATAATTCGCCAGGTGGCACTGAAGCTTTCTTT.

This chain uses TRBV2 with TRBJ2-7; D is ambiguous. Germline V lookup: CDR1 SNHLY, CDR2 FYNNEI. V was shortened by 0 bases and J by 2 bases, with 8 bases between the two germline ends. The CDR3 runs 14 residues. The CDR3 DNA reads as TGTGCCAGCAGTGAAGCCGGGCCAACCTACGAGCAGTACTTC. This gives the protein CASSEAGPTYEQYF.

CDR3 residues: CASSLGTGGLNTEAFF. The CDR3 DNA reads TGTGCCAGCAGCTTAGGGACAGGGGGGCTGAACACTGAAGCTTTCTTT. V is TRBV7-6 and J is TRBJ1-1; 10 nucleotides align to TRBD1. Germline V gene sequence: CDR1 SGHVS, CDR2 FNYEAQ. J lost 0 bases, V lost 1 base, and 2 bases had no gene match. The CDR3 is 16 residues long.

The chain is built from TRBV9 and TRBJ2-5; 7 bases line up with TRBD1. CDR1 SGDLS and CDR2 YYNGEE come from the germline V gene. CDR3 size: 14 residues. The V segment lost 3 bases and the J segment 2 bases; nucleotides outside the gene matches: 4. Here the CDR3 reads CASSGRDSQETQYF. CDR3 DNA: TGTGCCAGCAGCGGCCGGGACAGTCAAGAGACCCAGTACTTC.

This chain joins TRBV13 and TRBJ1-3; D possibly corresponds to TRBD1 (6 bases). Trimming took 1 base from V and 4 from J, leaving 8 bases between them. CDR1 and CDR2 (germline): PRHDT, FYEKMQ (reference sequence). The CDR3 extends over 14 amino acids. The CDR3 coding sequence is TGTGCCAGCAGCTTAGACAGGGCAGGAAACACCATATATTTT. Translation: CASSLDRAGNTIYF.